This T cell receptor beta chain was observed in a study of Ad26.COV2.S vaccination and SARS-CoV-2 variants. Data came from immunoSEQ multiplex PCR; TCRdb stores just in-frame clones and leaves some out. This sample has about 330,000 clones, with under 90% found just once. Treatment given: some 19 received Ad26.COV2.S at low or high dose, single or two shots; 5 received placebo; per-sample allocation not given. Repertoires come from day 63 after the first vaccine or placebo injection. The source of this sequence is a person between 18 and 65 years old who received the Ad26.COV2.S COVID-19 vaccine or a placebo. Sequenced material: peripheral blood, taken in a trial of Ad26.COV2.S vaccine versus placebo.

The CDR3 reads CASSTGPTHAYEQYF. The CDR3 region has the DNA TGTGCCAGCAGCACCGGACCAACCCACGCCTACGAGCAGTACTTC. V and J are TRBV7-9 and TRBJ2-7, with D unclear. Looked up from germline, CDR1 is SEHNR and CDR2 is FQNEAQ (reference sequence). V was clipped by 5 bases and J by 2 bases, with 16 bases between them. CDR3 length: 15 amino acids.